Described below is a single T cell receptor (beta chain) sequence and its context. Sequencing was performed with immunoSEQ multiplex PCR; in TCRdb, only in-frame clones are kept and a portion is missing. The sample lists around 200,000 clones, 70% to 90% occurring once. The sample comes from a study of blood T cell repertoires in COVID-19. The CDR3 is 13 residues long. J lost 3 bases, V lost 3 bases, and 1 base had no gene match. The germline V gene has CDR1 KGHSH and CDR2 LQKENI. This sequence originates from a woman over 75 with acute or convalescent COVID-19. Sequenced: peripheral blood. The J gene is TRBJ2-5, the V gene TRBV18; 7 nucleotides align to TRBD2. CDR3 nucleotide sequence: TGTGCCAGCTCACCGGCGGGAGAAGAGACCCAGTACTTC. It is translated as CASSPAGEETQYF.